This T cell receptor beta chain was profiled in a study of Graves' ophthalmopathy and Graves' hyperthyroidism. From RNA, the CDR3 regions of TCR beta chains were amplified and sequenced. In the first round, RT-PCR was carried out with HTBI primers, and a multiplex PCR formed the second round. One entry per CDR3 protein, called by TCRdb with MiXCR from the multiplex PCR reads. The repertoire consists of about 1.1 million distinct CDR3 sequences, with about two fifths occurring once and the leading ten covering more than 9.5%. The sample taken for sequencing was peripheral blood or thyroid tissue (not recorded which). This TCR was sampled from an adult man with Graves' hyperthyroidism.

The CDR3 nucleotides read TGCAGTGCTAGCTTAGGGACATTTGCCGAGCAGTACTTC. Translated: CSASLGTFAEQYF. The gene calls are TRBV20-1 and TRBJ2-7, with a weak D call TRBD1 (6 bases). CDR1 is DFQATT and CDR2 is SNEGSKA in the germline V gene (reference sequence). The CDR3 covers 13 residues. Trimming shortened V by 3 bases and J by 6 bases, and 15 bases separated the two germline ends.